These 5 T cell receptor beta chains were sequenced from one sample in a study of T cell responses to AZD1222 COVID-19 vaccine (TCRdb year 2021). Preparation of the library involved the immunoSEQ multiplex PCR assay. TCRdb holds this immuneACCESS table with in-frame rearrangements only. Some clones are missing; in checked studies, unresolved V genes explain under half, and the rest has no known cause. Counted in this sample were 95,000 to 150,000 clones; 85% to 90% of them appeared once. The top ten constitute approximately 7.6% of the sample. Interpreted using the paper, the time point label stands for: baseline before first vaccination. The material sequenced was peripheral blood, taken on day 0 of AZD1222 vaccination. The receptors here all came from an adult in good health.

V gene TRBV21-1 combines with J gene TRBJ2-7; the D segment call TRBD2 is taken from the table without a DNA check. TRBV21-1 is flagged as a pseudogene. The CDR3 contains 18 residues. CDR3 sequence (DNA): TGTGCCAGCAGCAATGGAACAAGCGGGAGAACCTGCGCGTACGAGCAGTACTTC. It is translated as CASSNGTSGRTCAYEQYF.

This chain uses TRBV28 with TRBJ2-7; D may match TRBD1 or TRBD2 (7 bases each). Germline V CDR1 and CDR2: MDHEN, SYDVKM. Trimming left V 7 bases short and J 1 base short, with 20 bases between. The CDR3 runs 16 residues. CDR3 in DNA: TGTGCCAGCACGAAATTGGGGGGGACAGCGTCCTACGAGCAGTACTTC. This translates into CASTKLGGTASYEQYF.

The chain links TRBV6-5 to TRBJ1-2; no clear D gene. Germline V CDR1 and CDR2: MNHEY, SVGAGI. This CDR3 has 10 amino acids. The V and J ends lost 11 bases and 6 bases respectively, with 10 bases between them. The DNA of the CDR3 is TGTGCCTCAAGGCGGGATGGCTACACCTTC. Its translation is CASRRDGYTF.

V is TRBV4-2 and J is TRBJ2-1; no reliable D call. CDR3 length: 16 residues. The V and J ends lost 4 bases and 0 bases respectively, with 13 bases between them. Germline CDR1 reads LGHNA; CDR2 reads YNFKEQ. As DNA, the CDR3 is TGTGCCAGCAGCCCCGACGGTGGGAACTCCTACAATGAGCAGTTCTTC. Protein: CASSPDGGNSYNEQFF.

Only one count was recorded for this clone. This chain joins TRBV3-1 (or the pseudogene TRBV3-2) and TRBJ1-6; tentatively, D is TRBD1 (5 bases). With 1 base removed from V and 10 bases from J, the gap between germline ends came to 11 bases. The CDR3 has 14 amino acids. The germline gives CDR1 LGHDT, CDR2 YNNKEL (reference sequence). The CDR3 DNA is TGTGCCAGCAGCCAAGCCTCGGGGCAATCACCCCTCCACTTT. It translates to CASSQASGQSPLHF.